The next 5 T cell receptor beta chains were all read from a single sample in a study of T cell clones after liver transplantation. Data came from immunoSEQ multiplex PCR; TCRdb stores just in-frame clones and leaves some out. Found here are approximately 55,000 clones, roughly two thirds of them singletons; the top ten hold about 15%. The material was CD4+ T cells from blood, obtained before liver transplant. These receptors all stem from a human donor who received a liver transplant.

This rearrangement joins TRBV5-4 to TRBJ2-7; D remains ambiguous. Germline CDR1 SGHNT, CDR2 YYREEE (reference sequence). V was trimmed by 0 bases and J by 4 bases, leaving 8 bases between them. The CDR3 is made up of 13 amino acids. The DNA of the CDR3 is TGTGCCAGCAGCTTGGGACTGGATTACGAGCAGTACTTC. Encoded protein: CASSLGLDYEQYF.

The V and J genes are TRBV6-5 and TRBJ2-7, with D perhaps TRBD1 (6 bases). The CDR3 runs to 13 residues. Germline assignment: CDR1 MNHEY and CDR2 SVGAGI. Trimming cost V 7 bases and J 3 bases, with 13 bases left between them. CDR3 region: CASTSPRGYEQYF. The CDR3 DNA reads TGTGCCAGCACCTCCCCCAGGGGCTACGAGCAGTACTTC.

This clone was detected a few times. Here the CDR3 reads CASSTLQGTDTQYF. As DNA, the CDR3 is TGTGCCAGCAGCACGCTACAGGGCACAGATACGCAGTATTTT. The chain has TRBV7-6 and TRBJ2-3; perhaps TRBD1 as D (5 bases). Germline loops: CDR1 SGHVS, CDR2 FNYEAQ. The CDR3 is 14 residues long. With 5 bases removed from V and 1 base from J, the gap between germline ends came to 10 bases.

This clone came up once. This chain links TRBV5-5 with TRBJ1-1; 7 positions agree with TRBD1. Trimming removed 5 bases from V and 6 bases from J; junction bases left unmatched: 10. The CDR3 has 14 amino acids. The germline CDR1 and CDR2 sequences are SGHKS and YYEKEE (reference sequence). In DNA, the CDR3 is TGTGCCAGCAGTCCCGGACAGGCTTATCCTGAAGCTTTCTTT. The encoded protein is CASSPGQAYPEAFF.

This clone was counted between two and nine times. The chain employs TRBV7-2 and TRBJ2-3; TRBD1 might be the D (6 bases). The CDR3 runs 15 residues. V dropped 1 base and J dropped 2 bases, with 10 bases sitting between them. Germline assignment: CDR1 SGHTA and CDR2 FQGNSA. The CDR3 bases are TGTGCCAGCAGCTTAGGACAGGTTCTCACAGATACGCAGTATTTT. This codes for CASSLGQVLTDTQYF.